This entry lists 3 T cell receptor beta chains sequenced from one sample in a study of blood T cell repertoires in COVID-19. Using immunoSEQ multiplex PCR, the repertoire was profiled, and TCRdb retains in-frame clones only, with some absent. The data contain about 93,000 clones, about 77% of them singletons. The specimen sequenced was peripheral blood. These receptors all stem from a human donor in a cohort sampled during active COVID-19.

This clone appeared a few times. The V call is TRBV5-4, the J call TRBJ2-5; D is uncertain. The germline V gene has CDR1 SGHNT and CDR2 YYREEE (reference sequence). V dropped 1 base and J dropped 2 bases, with 12 bases sitting between them. The CDR3 consists of 15 residues. This CDR3 reads CASSLRESLQETQYF. In DNA form, the CDR3 reads TGTGCCAGCAGCTTGAGAGAATCGTTGCAAGAGACCCAGTACTTC.

The genes are TRBV15 and TRBJ1-2; D is ambiguous. Germline CDR1 and CDR2: LNHNV and YYDKDF (reference sequence). The CDR3 is 17 amino acids. V shed 0 bases and J shed 7 bases, with 21 bases lying between them. CDR3: CATSRDEGAPAVRGYTF. The DNA of the CDR3 is TGTGCCACCAGCAGAGATGAGGGCGCCCCGGCGGTTCGTGGCTACACCTTC.

This chain uses TRBV5-4 with TRBJ1-4, with D uncertain. Trimming pared 5 bases from V and 0 bases from J, leaving 11 bases between. The V gene's germline CDR1 is SGHNT and CDR2 YYREEE (reference sequence). This CDR3 is built from 15 residues. CDR3 DNA sequence: TGTGCCAGCAGGGCTTTTGGAGCAACTAATGAAAAACTGTTTTTT. Protein product: CASRAFGATNEKLFF.